The 30 T cell receptor beta chains reported below all come from one sample, sequenced in a study of T cell responses to AZD1222 COVID-19 vaccine. Measured with immunoSEQ multiplex PCR; TCRdb has only the in-frame clones, and not every one. The data contain approximately 140,000 clones, less than 95% of them singletons. The sequences come from peripheral blood, collected 28 days after the second dose of the MenACWY control vaccine. These receptors all stem from an adult who received the MenACWY meningococcal vaccine as a control.

The chain is built from TRBV2 and TRBJ2-2; 9 bases are a match to TRBD2. V was clipped by 7 bases and J by 7 bases; unmatched bases: 4. The CDR3 covers 13 residues. Germline V gene sequence: CDR1 SNHLY, CDR2 FYNNEI. The CDR3 nucleotides are TGTGCCAGCACAGCGGGAGGCTTCGGGGAGCTGTTTTTT. Translation: CASTAGGFGELFF.

V usage is TRBV6-2 or TRBV6-3 and J usage is TRBJ2-7; TRBD2 matches at 12 bases. Trimming took 2 bases from V and 1 from J; bases not matched to a gene: 6. Germline CDR1 MNHEY, CDR2 SVGEGT. The CDR3 runs to 17 residues. The CDR3 DNA is TGTGCCAGCAGTTACCAGACTAGCGGGGGCTTATCCTACGAGCAGTACTTC. Amino acids: CASSYQTSGGLSYEQYF.

The CDR3 nucleotides read TGTGCCAGCAGTCCCAGCGGACAGGGGGCCTACGAGCAGTACTTC. This gives the protein CASSPSGQGAYEQYF. The rearrangement joins TRBV28 to TRBJ2-7, with 10 bases that match TRBD1. The CDR3 consists of 15 residues. The germline CDR1 and CDR2 sequences are MDHEN and SYDVKM. V dropped 5 bases and J dropped 2; count of bases not matched to a gene: 6. The full variable domain, rest sourced from reference TRBV28 and TRBJ2-7, is DVKVTQSSRYLVKRTGEKVFLECVQDMDHENMFWYRQDPGLGLRLIYFSYDVKMKEKGDIPEGYSVSREKKERFSLILESASTNQTSMYLCASSPSGQGAYEQYFGPGTRLTVT.

This clone occurred once. The chain has TRBV10-1 and TRBJ1-5; tentatively, D is TRBD1 (6 bases). CDR1 and CDR2 from the germline V gene are WNHNN and SYGVQD (reference sequence). V was shortened by 10 bases and J by 3 bases, with 16 bases between the two germline ends. The CDR3 has 14 residues. The CDR3 protein is CANDIRGPNQPQHF. The CDR3 DNA reads TGCGCCAACGACATCAGGGGTCCCAATCAGCCCCAGCATTTT.

This clone has more than one count but fewer than ten. The chain employs TRBV19 and TRBJ2-7, with D tentatively TRBD1 or TRBD2 (5 bases each). CDR1 LNHDA and CDR2 SQIVND come from the germline V gene (reference sequence). CDR3 length: 14 amino acids. V lost 7 bases to trimming and J lost 2 bases, with 15 bases between them. The chain's CDR3 is CASTPTAVTYEQYF. The CDR3 DNA follows: TGTGCCAGTACCCCGACAGCGGTTACCTACGAGCAGTACTTC.

The chain employs TRBV19 and TRBJ2-7; D is perhaps TRBD2 (5 bases). From germline, CDR1 is LNHDA and CDR2 SQIVND (reference sequence). V lost 7 bases and J 5 bases, leaving 18 bases between the germline ends. The CDR3 loop spans 14 amino acids. The CDR3 reads CASTLTGRSHEQYF. The CDR3 DNA is TGTGCCAGTACGTTGACGGGGAGATCCCACGAGCAGTACTTC.

The chain links TRBV30 to TRBJ2-1, with D unresolved. The CDR3 spans 11 residues. The V gene's germline CDR1 is GTSNPN and CDR2 SVGIG (reference sequence). Trimming removed 4 bases from V and 4 bases from J, with 5 bases in between. The CDR3 nucleotides read TGTGCCTGGACAGGATACAATGAGCAGTTCTTC. The encoded protein is CAWTGYNEQFF.

The chain links TRBV3-1 (or the pseudogene TRBV3-2) to TRBJ2-4; 7 positions agree with TRBD2. This CDR3 has 12 residues. Germline CDR1 reads LGHDT; CDR2 reads YNNKEL (reference sequence). V lost 2 bases, J lost 9 bases, and 1 base stayed unmatched. CDR3 sequence reads: CASSQPSGIQYF. The CDR3 region has the DNA TGTGCCAGCAGCCAACCTAGCGGCATTCAGTACTTC.

V and J are TRBV7-9 and TRBJ2-1; no clear D. V was pared by 0 bases and J by 10 bases, with 10 bases between. The germline V gene encodes CDR1 SEHNR and CDR2 FQNEAQ (reference sequence). This CDR3 spans 13 amino acids. In nucleotides, the CDR3 is TGTGCCAGCAGCTTAGCTCCGGCCTTAGAGCAGTTCTTC. This encodes CASSLAPALEQFF.

This chain connects TRBV3-1 (or the pseudogene TRBV3-2) to TRBJ1-4; 9 bases map to TRBD1. V was clipped by 5 bases and J by 3 bases; unmatched bases: 10. This CDR3 has 17 amino acids. Germline V gene data show CDR1 as LGHDT and CDR2 as YNNKEL (reference sequence). The CDR3 coding sequence is TGTGCCAGCAGCGAGACAGGGGGTCCCCTCGCTAATGAAAAACTGTTTTTT. It yields the protein CASSETGGPLANEKLFF.

The chain carries TRBV6-5 and TRBJ2-1; a weak D match, TRBD1 (5 bases). Germline loops: CDR1 MNHEY, CDR2 SVGAGI. V lost 7 bases to trimming and J lost 2 bases, with 15 bases between them. The CDR3 is 15 residues long. The CDR3 here is CASTKRWGAYNEQFF. Here the CDR3 DNA reads TGTGCCAGCACCAAACGGTGGGGCGCCTACAATGAGCAGTTCTTC.

This rearrangement joins TRBV7-9 to TRBJ1-4, with 11 positions matching TRBD1. V gave up 5 bases and J gave up 4 bases; unmatched junction bases: 9. Germline V gene sequence: CDR1 SEHNR, CDR2 FQNEAQ (reference sequence). CDR3 length: 17 residues. CDR3 nucleotides: TGTGCCAGCAGCCGTACCAGGACAGGGGGCATTAATGAAAAACTGTTTTTT. Translation: CASSRTRTGGINEKLFF.

The J gene is TRBJ2-3, the V gene TRBV9, with D hard to call. The CDR3 runs to 16 residues. Germline loops: CDR1 SGDLS, CDR2 YYNGEE. V lost 4 bases to trimming and J lost 7 bases, with 22 bases between them. Here the CDR3 DNA reads TGTGCCAGCAGCCCCTATGATGCCCACCACATCTATACGCAGTATTTT. Protein: CASSPYDAHHIYTQYF.

The chain joins TRBV9 to TRBJ1-3; 10 bases agree with TRBD1. From germline, CDR1 is SGDLS and CDR2 YYNGEE. The CDR3 has 17 residues. The V gene end was trimmed by 4 bases and the J gene end by 1 base; junction bases not matched to a gene: 8. The CDR3 DNA follows: TGTGCCAGCAGCCCGACCGGGACAGGGGAATCTGGAAACACCATATATTTT. It is translated as CASSPTGTGESGNTIYF. Drawing the rest from reference TRBV9 and TRBJ1-3, the complete variable domain is DSGVTQTPKHLITATGQRVTLRCSPRSGDLSVYWYQQSLDQGLQFLIQYYNGEERAKGNILERFSAQQFPDLHSELNLSSLELGDSALYFCASSPTGTGESGNTIYFGEGSWLTVV.

The chain is built from TRBV4-3 and TRBJ1-2; D might be TRBD1 (6 bases). This CDR3 region has 14 residues. Germline values: CDR1 LGHNA, CDR2 YSLEER. Trimming removed 4 bases from V and 5 bases from J, with 14 bases in between. The CDR3 DNA is TGCGCCAGCAGCCCCCAGACAGGCGGGTATGGCTACACCTTC. Translated: CASSPQTGGYGYTF.

This chain connects TRBV9 to TRBJ2-7, with 7 bases lining up with TRBD1. Germline CDR1 reads SGDLS; CDR2 reads YYNGEE. The CDR3 sequence is 14 residues long. V gave up 6 bases and J gave up 2 bases; unmatched junction bases: 8. This CDR3 is CASTTGAKPYEQYF. CDR3 in DNA: TGTGCCAGCACCACAGGGGCCAAACCCTACGAGCAGTACTTC.

The rearrangement joins TRBV2 to TRBJ1-6, with D uncertain. The CDR3 loop spans 12 amino acids. The germline V gene has CDR1 SNHLY and CDR2 FYNNEI. The germline V and J ends were trimmed by 3 bases and 8 bases, with 5 bases remaining between them. CDR3 in DNA: TGTGCCAGCAGTGATGGTCATTCACCCCTCCACTTT. Its translation: CASSDGHSPLHF.

This clone is a singleton in its sample. This sequence joins TRBV11-1 and TRBJ2-3; D unresolved. Germline V gene lookup returns CDR1 SGHAT and CDR2 FQDESV (reference sequence). The ends were cut back, 1 base at V and 3 bases at J, with 8 bases in the middle. The CDR3 extends over 14 amino acids. For the CDR3, the DNA is TGTGCCAGCAGCTTAGGTGAGAGGACAGATACGCAGTATTTT. Protein product: CASSLGERTDTQYF.

The chain links TRBV11-2 to TRBJ1-1; D is perhaps TRBD1 (5 bases). Trimming shortened V by 1 base and J by 3 bases, and 9 bases separated the two germline ends. The CDR3 consists of 14 residues. Germline V CDR1 and CDR2: SGHAT, FQNNGV. The CDR3 reads CASSLGVRDTEAFF. The DNA of the CDR3 is TGTGCCAGCAGCTTAGGGGTCAGGGACACTGAAGCTTTCTTT.

The chain recombines TRBV10-3 with TRBJ2-7, with D possibly TRBD1 on 6 matching bases. The CDR3 runs 15 residues. V was cut by 4 bases and J by 1 base, with 14 bases left in between. Germline V gene lookup returns CDR1 ENHRY and CDR2 SYGVKD. The CDR3 loop reads CAISALGGLSYEQYF. For the CDR3, the DNA is TGTGCCATCAGTGCCTTAGGGGGTTTATCCTACGAGCAGTACTTC.

V is TRBV7-6 and J is TRBJ2-3; D uncertain. Trimming removed 3 bases from V and 5 bases from J, with 12 bases in between. CDR3 length: 14 residues. Looked up from germline, CDR1 is SGHVS and CDR2 is FNYEAQ. The CDR3 here is CASSFVGSVDTQYF. The CDR3 region has the DNA TGTGCCAGCAGCTTCGTCGGGTCCGTAGATACGCAGTATTTT. Full variable domain (outside the CDR3, taken from reference TRBV7-6 and TRBJ2-3): GAGVSQSPRYKVTKRGQDVALRCDPISGHVSLYWYRQALGQGPEFLTYFNYEAQQDKSGLPNDRFSAERPEGSISTLTIQRTEQRDSAMYRCASSFVGSVDTQYFGPGTRLTVL.

The rearrangement joins TRBV6-6 to TRBJ1-2, with D hard to call. Germline assignment: CDR1 MNHNY and CDR2 SVGAGI (reference sequence). The CDR3 runs 15 residues. Trimming left V 6 bases short and J 0 bases short, with 14 bases between. DNA for the CDR3: TGTGCCAGCAGCCAGGAACGGGTAGCTAACTATGGCTACACCTTC. Protein product: CASSQERVANYGYTF.

The chain is built from TRBV4-3 and TRBJ2-2; tentatively, D is TRBD2 (6 bases). V shed 6 bases and J shed 0 bases, with 17 bases lying between them. Germline V gene lookup returns CDR1 LGHNA and CDR2 YSLEER. This CDR3 is 17 amino acids long. CDR3 residues: CASRSTPGGTNTGELFF. The CDR3 coding sequence is TGCGCCAGCAGATCAACTCCTGGAGGGACGAACACCGGGGAGCTGTTTTTT.

The CDR3 region has the DNA TGTGCCACCAGCAGAGTTGGAGGGAATCTGTTTTTT. It encodes CATSRVGGNLFF. This chain links TRBV15 with TRBJ1-4, with unresolved D. The germline V gene has CDR1 LNHNV and CDR2 YYDKDF (reference sequence). V was cut by 1 base and J by 14 bases, with 11 bases left in between. The CDR3 has 12 residues.

This chain uses TRBV5-1 with TRBJ2-2; 7 bases are shared with TRBD2. The trim removed 4 bases at V and 7 bases at J, leaving 10 bases unmatched. CDR1 and CDR2 from the germline V gene are SGHRS and YFSETQ. The CDR3 runs to 15 residues. The CDR3 sequence is CASSPPFGEGGELFF. CDR3 in DNA: TGCGCCAGCAGCCCTCCCTTTGGGGAGGGCGGGGAGCTGTTTTTT.

The V gene is TRBV11-2, the J gene TRBJ1-2; D perhaps matches TRBD1 (5 bases). The CDR3 is 12 amino acids. The V end was cut by 7 bases, the J end by 5 bases, with 11 bases between. Germline V gives CDR1 SGHAT, CDR2 FQNNGV. The CDR3 nucleotides are TGTGCCAGCACAACGGACACTTATGGCTACACCTTC. It specifies CASTTDTYGYTF.

CDR3: CASSPGGTTGNTIYF. The CDR3 DNA is TGTGCCAGCAGCCCCGGCGGGACAACTGGAAACACCATATATTTT. The gene calls are TRBV9 and TRBJ1-3; tentatively, D is TRBD1 (6 bases). Trimming took off 4 bases at V and 2 bases at J, with 13 bases between the two ends. CDR1 is SGDLS and CDR2 is YYNGEE in the germline V gene. The CDR3 covers 15 residues.

The chain is built from TRBV7-2 and TRBJ1-2, with 12 positions matching TRBD1. The CDR3 runs to 14 residues. J was trimmed by 7 bases and V by 5 bases; bases with no gene match: 5. CDR1 is SGHTA and CDR2 is FQGNSA in the germline V gene. The CDR3 DNA reads TGTGCCAGCAGCCCCCGGGACAGGGGGCTTGGCTACACCTTC. Translation: CASSPRDRGLGYTF.

V gene TRBV28 combines with J gene TRBJ1-5; 7 bases agree with TRBD1. This CDR3 has 13 residues. J lost 7 bases, V lost 6 bases, and 6 bases had no gene match. Germline V CDR1 and CDR2: MDHEN, SYDVKM. The CDR3 sequence: CASRDRAGQPQHF. CDR3 bases: TGTGCCAGCAGAGACAGGGCGGGGCAGCCCCAGCATTTT.

This clone has a single count. The chain carries TRBV28 and TRBJ1-3, with D possibly matching TRBD1 (6 bases). CDR3 length: 14 residues. With 7 bases removed from V and 2 bases from J, the gap between germline ends came to 12 bases. CDR1 and CDR2 (germline): MDHEN, SYDVKM. The DNA of the CDR3 is TGTGCCAGCACTCACGGGGGCGCTGGAAACACCATATATTTT. It is translated as CASTHGGAGNTIYF.